The entry below gives a single T cell receptor beta chain sequence along with its context. Its cognate antigen is unknown. The TCR beta CDR3 regions underwent amplification using RNA transcripts as the source. First-round RT-PCR targeting the TCR CDR3 was performed with the HTBI primer set. One entry per CDR3 protein results from TCRdb running MiXCR on the multiplex PCR reads. The sample has 390,000 or so distinct CDR3 sequences, over 12% seen once. The data originate from a study of T cells in Graves' hyperthyroidism and ophthalmopathy. CDR3 length equals 18 residues. V lost 8 bases and J lost 0, with 23 bases in between. Looked up from germline, CDR1 is SGHVS and CDR2 is FQNEAQ. General observations from the study: Prediction of ophthalmopathy progression came a median around 7.1 months pre-onset.

The chain is built from TRBV7-8 and TRBJ1-5; D uncertain. This TCR came from a man between 18 and 35 years old with Graves' ophthalmopathy. Sequences were obtained from blood. For the CDR3, the DNA is TGTGCCAGCTCACCAAATCAGCCTAACCTGGGTAGCAATCAGCCCCAGCATTTT. Translation: CASSPNQPNLGSNQPQHF.